This section outlines one T cell receptor beta chain sequence together with its context. Its antigen is not known. This record belongs to a study of vaccination and CD4 T cells after COVID-19. Background on the study: As control conditions, cultures were given either a CEFX pool serving as positive control, an HIV-1 Nef pool, or no peptide at all.

Study-wide results and limits: Median about 86% of reactive clones detected in convalescent patients emerged only post-vaccination. The authors studied relatively few convalescent patients and analyzed no early post-infection timepoints.

The sample's treatment: approximately 9-day PBMC culture with coronavirus spike peptide pools or control peptides (ViraFEST assay). On day 3 and again on day 7, fresh IL-2 medium was used to replace half the medium. With the Oncomine TCR Beta short-read assay, DNA from cultured CD4+ T cells was sequenced. One entry per CDR3 protein, called by TCRdb with MiXCR from the PCR reads. This repertoire shows 13,000 or so distinct CDR3 sequences, around 52% found once; its top ten account for around 15%. The specimen sequenced was CD4+ T cells from blood, cultured in vitro. The TCR was taken from a human donor who had recovered from COVID-19.

The CDR3 bases are TGTGCCAGCAGCATACAGGGTCGATTAACTAGCGGTACTGTGAAGACCCAGTACTTC. This codes for CASSIQGRLTSGTVKTQYF. The chain has TRBV7-8 and TRBJ2-5; TRBD2 matches at 8 bases. Germline assignment: CDR1 SGHVS and CDR2 FQNEAQ. The CDR3 loop spans 19 amino acids. With V trimmed by 5 bases and J by 6 bases, 23 bases remained unmatched.